The 12 T cell receptor beta chains below were found in one sample sequenced in a study of blood T cell repertoires in COVID-19. Only in-frame clones appear in the TCRdb table, and some are missing; sequencing was by immunoSEQ multiplex PCR. The sample has approximately 260,000 clones; approximately 83% are singletons. Material for sequencing was peripheral blood. The source of these receptors is a woman in her sixties or seventies with acute or convalescent COVID-19.

The rearrangement uses TRBV5-5 and TRBJ1-1; perhaps TRBD1 as D (5 bases). The CDR3 extends over 14 amino acids. Germline-derived CDR1 and CDR2 are SGHKS and YYEKEE (reference sequence). Deletions cut 0 bases from V and 6 bases from J, with 12 bases between. The CDR3 DNA reads as TGTGCCAGCAGCTTGGAGGGACTCAGGGCTGAAGCTTTCTTT. Translated, it gives CASSLEGLRAEAFF. Full variable domain (missing parts from reference TRBV5-5 and TRBJ1-1): DAGVTQSPTHLIKTRGQQVTLRCSPISGHKSVSWYQQVLGQGPQFIFQYYEKEERGRGNFPDRFSARQFPNYSSELNVNALLLGDSALYLCASSLEGLRAEAFFGQGTRLTVV.

The V call is TRBV5-1, the J call TRBJ2-5; no reliable D call. The V gene lost 2 bases and the J gene lost 2 bases, with 7 bases spanning the gap. Germline CDR1 and CDR2: SGHRS and YFSETQ. The CDR3 loop spans 13 amino acids. Written as DNA, the CDR3 is TGCGCCAGCAGCTTCAGGAATCAAGAGACCCAGTACTTC. Amino acid sequence: CASSFRNQETQYF. Drawing the rest from reference TRBV5-1 and TRBJ2-5, the complete variable domain is KAGVTQTPRYLIKTRGQQVTLSCSPISGHRSVSWYQQTPGQGLQFLFEYFSETQRNKGNFPGRFSGRQFSNSRSEMNVSTLELGDSALYLCASSFRNQETQYFGPGTRLLVL.

V gene TRBV29-1 combines with J gene TRBJ1-1, with a possible D match to TRBD1 (5 bases). This CDR3 is built from 14 residues. Looked up from germline, CDR1 is SQVTM and CDR2 is ANQGSEA. V lost 4 bases, J lost 4 bases, and 16 bases lay in between. The CDR3 spells CSVGVVSGGTEAFF. The CDR3 coding sequence is TGCAGCGTTGGAGTGGTCTCGGGGGGCACTGAAGCTTTCTTT.

The gene calls are TRBV5-6 and TRBJ1-6; no clear D. V dropped 1 base and J dropped 7 bases, with 3 bases sitting between them. Germline CDR1 and CDR2: SGHDT and YYEEEE. CDR3 size: 12 residues. CDR3 DNA sequence: TGTGCCAGCAGCTTGATAAATTCACCCCTCCACTTT. Translating gives CASSLINSPLHF.

The chain combines TRBV27 with TRBJ1-4, with TRBD1 matching 7 bases. After removal of 5 bases from V and 8 bases from J, the junction contained 11 bases not matched to a gene. Germline CDR1 MNHEY, CDR2 SMNVEV (reference sequence). The CDR3 runs 15 residues. The CDR3 protein is CASSPRQGFGEKLFF. For the CDR3, the DNA is TGTGCCAGCAGTCCGCGACAGGGTTTTGGAGAAAAACTGTTTTTT.

This chain links TRBV11-2 with TRBJ2-3; D might be TRBD2 (5 bases). CDR1 is SGHAT and CDR2 is FQNNGV in the germline V gene. There are 15 residues in the CDR3. V was pared by 5 bases and J by 1 base, with 13 bases between. In DNA, the CDR3 is TGTGCCAGCAGCACCGGGATGACGGGCACAGATACGCAGTATTTT. This sequence encodes CASSTGMTGTDTQYF. The full variable domain, with the rest looked up from reference TRBV11-2 and TRBJ2-3, is EAGVAQSPRYKIIEKRQSVAFWCNPISGHATLYWYQQILGQGPKLLIQFQNNGVVDDSQLPKDRFSAERLKGVDSTLKIQPAKLEDSAVYLCASSTGMTGTDTQYFGPGTRLTVL.

The J gene is TRBJ2-7, the V gene TRBV7-6, with 8 bases aligning to TRBD2. The CDR3 is made up of 17 amino acids. Trimming removed 1 base from V and 3 bases from J; junction bases left unmatched: 11. Per the germline V gene, CDR1 is SGHVS and CDR2 is FNYEAQ. DNA for the CDR3: TGTGCCAGCAGCTTAGAGGTCCGGCCAGCGGGGGTCTACGAGCAGTACTTC. It is translated as CASSLEVRPAGVYEQYF. The full variable domain, with the rest looked up from reference TRBV7-6 and TRBJ2-7, is GAGVSQSPRYKVTKRGQDVALRCDPISGHVSLYWYRQALGQGPEFLTYFNYEAQQDKSGLPNDRFSAERPEGSISTLTIQRTEQRDSAMYRCASSLEVRPAGVYEQYFGPGTRLTVT.

The V gene is TRBV6-5, the J gene TRBJ2-6; D ambiguous. Deletions cut 10 bases from V and 0 bases from J, with 7 bases between. Germline V CDR1 and CDR2: MNHEY, SVGAGI. The CDR3 contains 13 residues. The CDR3 here is CATGFSGANVLTF. The CDR3 nucleotides read TGTGCCACAGGTTTCTCTGGGGCCAACGTCCTGACTTTC.

On this clone: Other DNA sequences from this sample encode an identical CDR3 as well. The V and J genes are TRBV5-4 and TRBJ1-1; 8 bases fit TRBD1. This CDR3 contains 14 residues. The germline V gene encodes CDR1 SGHNT and CDR2 YYREEE (reference sequence). J gave up 1 base and V 4 bases, and 3 bases lay outside the gene matches. The CDR3 reads CASSLDRANTEAFF. CDR3 DNA sequence: TGTGCCAGCAGCCTGGACAGGGCGAACACTGAAGCTTTCTTT. Complete variable domain (other parts from reference TRBV5-4 and TRBJ1-1): ETGVTQSPTHLIKTRGQQVTLRCSSQSGHNTVSWYQQALGQGPQFIFQYYREEENGRGNFPPRFSGLQFPNYSSELNVNALELDDSALYLCASSLDRANTEAFFGQGTRLTVV.

This clone occurred a few times. This chain joins TRBV2 and TRBJ2-7; D is possibly TRBD2 (7 bases). Between the trimmed V and J ends, which lost 3 bases and 0 bases, there was a span of 12 bases. From germline, CDR1 is SNHLY and CDR2 FYNNEI. This CDR3 has 15 amino acids. The CDR3 DNA reads TGTGCCAGCAGTGATAGGCGGGGGCACTCCTACGAGCAGTACTTC. Its protein is CASSDRRGHSYEQYF.

The V gene is TRBV19, the J gene TRBJ2-1; D is undetermined. The CDR3 has 13 residues. The V end lost 0 bases, the J end lost 8 bases, and 8 bases lay between the germline ends. Germline values: CDR1 LNHDA, CDR2 SQIVND (reference sequence). This chain's CDR3 is CASSIEVADEQFF. CDR3 coding DNA: TGTGCCAGTAGTATAGAAGTAGCCGATGAGCAGTTCTTC.

This clone was detected only once. The sample carries other DNA sequences with the same CDR3. The chain is built from TRBV18 and TRBJ2-3; D unresolved. The CDR3 runs to 13 residues. V was cut by 3 bases and J by 1 base, with 5 bases left in between. Germline CDR1 is KGHSH and CDR2 is LQKENI. This CDR3 reads CASSPSGTDTQYF. DNA of the CDR3: TGTGCCAGCTCACCCTCAGGCACAGATACGCAGTATTTT.